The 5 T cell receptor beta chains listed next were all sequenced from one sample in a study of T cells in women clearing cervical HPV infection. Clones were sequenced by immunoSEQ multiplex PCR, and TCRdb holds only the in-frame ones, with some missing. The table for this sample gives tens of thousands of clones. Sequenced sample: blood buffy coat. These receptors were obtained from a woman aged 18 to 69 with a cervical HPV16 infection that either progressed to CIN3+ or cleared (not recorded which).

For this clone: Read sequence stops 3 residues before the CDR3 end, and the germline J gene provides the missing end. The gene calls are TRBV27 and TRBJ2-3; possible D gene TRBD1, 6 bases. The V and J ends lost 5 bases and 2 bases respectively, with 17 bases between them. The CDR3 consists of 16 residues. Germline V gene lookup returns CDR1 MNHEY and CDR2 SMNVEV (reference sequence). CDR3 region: CASSKNLGQITDTQYF. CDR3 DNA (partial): TGTGCCAGCAGTAAAAACCTCGGACAGATCACAGATACG.

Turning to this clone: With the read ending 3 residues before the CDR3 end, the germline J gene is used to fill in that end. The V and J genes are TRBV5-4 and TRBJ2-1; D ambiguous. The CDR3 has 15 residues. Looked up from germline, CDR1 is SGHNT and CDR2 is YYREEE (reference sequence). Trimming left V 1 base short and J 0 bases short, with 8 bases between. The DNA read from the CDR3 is TGTGCCAGCAGCTTGATGCTCAGCTCCTACAATGAG. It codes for CASSLMLSSYNE. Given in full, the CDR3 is CASSLMLSSYNEQFF.

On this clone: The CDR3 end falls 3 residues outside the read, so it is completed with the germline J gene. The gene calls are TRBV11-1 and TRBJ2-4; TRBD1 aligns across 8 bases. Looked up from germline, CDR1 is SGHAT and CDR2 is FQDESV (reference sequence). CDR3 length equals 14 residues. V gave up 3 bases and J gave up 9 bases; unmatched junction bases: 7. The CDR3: CASSLRTQGAIQYF. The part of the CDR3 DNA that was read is TGTGCCAGCAGCTTGCGAACTCAGGGGGCCATT.

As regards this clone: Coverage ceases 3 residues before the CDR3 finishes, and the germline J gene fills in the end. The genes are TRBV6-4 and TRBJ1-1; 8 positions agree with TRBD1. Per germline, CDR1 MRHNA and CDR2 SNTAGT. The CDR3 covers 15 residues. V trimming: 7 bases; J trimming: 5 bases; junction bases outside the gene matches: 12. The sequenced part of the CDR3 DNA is TGTGCCAGCAAAAACTTCCGGACAGGGAGTACTGAA. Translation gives CASKNFRTGSTE. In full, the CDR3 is CASKNFRTGSTEAFF.

The CDR3 here is CSSYRGQTGELFF. Incomplete CDR3 DNA: TGCAGTTCGTACAGGGGGCAGACCGGGGAG. This rearrangement joins TRBV20-1 to TRBJ2-2; TRBD1 aligns across 9 bases. Read sequence stops 3 residues before the CDR3 end, and the germline J gene provides the missing end. V was clipped by 8 bases and J by 5 bases; unmatched bases: 6. Germline CDR1 reads DFQATT; CDR2 reads SNEGSKA (reference sequence). The CDR3 has 13 residues.